Here is one T cell receptor (beta chain) with its context. Selection for sequencing was limited to patients who had shown CD8+CD57+ cell expansion by flow cytometry. Severe acquired aplastic anemia was present in all patients. The template used for profiling TCR beta VDJ and CDR3 was genomic DNA. MiXCR, applied by TCRdb to the reads, yields one record per CDR3 protein. The table has about 180,000 distinct CDR3 sequences, approximately 48% seen once. The CDR3 extends over 15 amino acids. Germline V gene sequence: CDR1 SGHDT, CDR2 YYEEEE. V dropped 6 bases and J dropped 3 bases, with 16 bases sitting between them. The data derive from a study of CD8+CD57+ T cells in acquired aplastic anemia.

Material: sorted CD4+, CD8+, or CD8+CD57+ T cells (not recorded which) from PBMCs. The TCR comes from a human donor with aplastic anemia. The chain carries TRBV5-6 and TRBJ1-5, with TRBD1 as a possible D gene (5 bases). The CDR3 is CASKSHGGNNQPQHF. In nucleotides, the CDR3 is TGTGCCAGCAAGAGTCACGGGGGGAACAATCAGCCCCAGCATTTT.